This T cell receptor beta chain derives from a study of blood T cell repertoires in COVID-19. With V trimmed by 5 bases and J by 7 bases, 10 bases remained unmatched. The CDR3 is 17 amino acids. CDR1 and CDR2 (germline): SGHTA, FQGNSA. In the authors' methods: Using reference gene primer amplification, nucleated cell counts were estimated. The table came from immunoSEQ multiplex PCR; TCRdb's copy has only in-frame clones and leaves some out. V and J calls and clone size follow that table, whereas D and trimming were derived from the DNA. The sample yields 150,000 to 180,000 clones, 76% seen once. The sample taken for sequencing was peripheral blood. The chain is built from TRBV7-2 and TRBJ2-3, with 15 bases fitting TRBD2. The TCR comes from a woman over 75 with acute or convalescent COVID-19. The CDR3, as DNA: TGTGCCAGCAGCATTAGGACTAGCGGGGGGGCCGGGAATACGCAGTATTTT. The encoded protein is CASSIRTSGGAGNTQYF. The full variable domain, in which reference TRBV7-2 and TRBJ2-3 provide the parts outside the CDR3, is GAGVSQSPSNKVTEKGKDVELRCDPISGHTALYWYRQSLGQGLEFLIYFQGNSAPDKSGLPSDRFSAERTGGSVSTLTIQRTQQEDSAVYLCASSIRTSGGAGNTQYFGPGTRLTVL.